This T cell receptor (beta chain) is from a study of T cells in Graves' hyperthyroidism and ophthalmopathy. Germline lookup yields CDR1 LNHDA and CDR2 SQIVND (reference sequence). The CDR3 contains 15 residues. The V and J ends lost 2 bases and 0 bases respectively, with 9 bases between them. TCR beta CDR3 regions were amplified from RNA. TCR CDR3 underwent first-round RT-PCR with the HTBI primer set. TCRdb processed the multiplex PCR reads anew with MiXCR; each CDR3 protein has one entry. Found here are around 600,000 distinct CDR3 sequences, around 13% of them singletons; the top ten hold approximately 12%. Patients with uncontrolled infections, other autoimmune diseases, pregnancy or lactation were excluded.

This sequence joins TRBV19 and TRBJ2-3; D uncertain. Sequenced input: blood. The TCR originated in a woman in her 50s with Graves' ophthalmopathy. The DNA of the CDR3 is TGTGCCAGTAGTATACACTATTCTAGCACAGATACGCAGTATTTT. It specifies CASSIHYSSTDTQYF.